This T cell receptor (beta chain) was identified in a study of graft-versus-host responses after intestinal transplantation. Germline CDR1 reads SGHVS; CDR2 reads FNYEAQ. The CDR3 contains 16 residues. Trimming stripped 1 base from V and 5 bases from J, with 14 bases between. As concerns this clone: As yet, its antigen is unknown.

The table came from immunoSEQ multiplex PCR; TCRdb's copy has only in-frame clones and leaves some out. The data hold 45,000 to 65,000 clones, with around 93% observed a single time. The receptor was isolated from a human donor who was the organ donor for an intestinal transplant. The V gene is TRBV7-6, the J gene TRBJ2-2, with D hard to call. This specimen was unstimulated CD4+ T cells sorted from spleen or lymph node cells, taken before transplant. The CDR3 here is CASSLVYRRRTGELFF. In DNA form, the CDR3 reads TGTGCCAGCAGCTTAGTCTATCGGAGAAGGACCGGGGAGCTGTTTTTT.